The 31 T cell receptor beta chains listed next were all sequenced from one sample in a study of shared clonotypes between healthy human individuals. Assay used: immunoSEQ multiplex PCR; TCRdb lists only in-frame clones, some missing. This sample yields over a million clones, of which 95% to 97% are seen a single time; 1.2% belongs to the top ten. The sequenced material came from naive CD4+ T cells sorted from blood. Subset indicated: CD45RA+ positively selected. The origin of the receptors is a man between 25 and 39 years old in good health.

This sequence joins TRBV7-2 and TRBJ2-3; tentative D call: TRBD2 (6 bases). Per the germline V gene, CDR1 is SGHTA and CDR2 is FQGNSA. V lost 8 bases to trimming and J lost 1 base, with 13 bases between them. This CDR3 is built from 14 residues. This chain's CDR3 is CASGLAAGTDTQYF. CDR3 DNA: TGTGCCAGCGGATTAGCGGCAGGCACAGATACGCAGTATTTT.

Points on this clone: The junction and the germline gene differ at one end; a read error may be behind it. The chain recombines TRBV9 with TRBJ2-1; TRBD2 matches 10 bases. The length of the CDR3 is 16 residues. From germline, CDR1 is SGDLS and CDR2 YYNGEE. The CDR3 loop is CASTVSGLAGANEQFF. The DNA of the CDR3 is TGTGCCAGCACCGTAAGCGGTCTAGCGGGAGCCAATGAGCAGTTCTTC.

For this clone: This sample also contains other DNA sequences that code for the same CDR3. The chain has TRBV28 and TRBJ2-7; a possible D gene is TRBD2 (5 bases). V was trimmed by 2 bases and J by 1 base, leaving 6 bases between them. Germline V gene lookup returns CDR1 MDHEN and CDR2 SYDVKM. The CDR3 contains 13 residues. The CDR3 DNA follows: TGTGCCAGCAGTTTAGGGAGTTCCTACGAGCAGTACTTC. Its translation is CASSLGSSYEQYF. Full variable domain (outside the CDR3, taken from reference TRBV28 and TRBJ2-7): DVKVTQSSRYLVKRTGEKVFLECVQDMDHENMFWYRQDPGLGLRLIYFSYDVKMKEKGDIPEGYSVSREKKERFSLILESASTNQTSMYLCASSLGSSYEQYFGPGTRLTVT.

This sequence joins TRBV9 and TRBJ2-7; 7 nucleotides align to TRBD1. The CDR3 covers 15 residues. Germline values: CDR1 SGDLS, CDR2 YYNGEE. V lost 0 bases to trimming and J lost 3 bases; unmatched junction nucleotides: 6. In DNA form, the CDR3 reads TGTGCCAGCAGCGTAGAGGGACAGCCCCTCTACGAGCAGTACTTC. Translated, it gives CASSVEGQPLYEQYF. Based on the CDR3 plus reference TRBV9 and TRBJ2-7, the full variable domain is DSGVTQTPKHLITATGQRVTLRCSPRSGDLSVYWYQQSLDQGLQFLIQYYNGEERAKGNILERFSAQQFPDLHSELNLSSLELGDSALYFCASSVEGQPLYEQYFGPGTRLTVT.

The chain couples TRBV4-1 to TRBJ2-1, with D unclear. CDR1 and CDR2 from the germline V gene are MGHRA and YSYEKL. This CDR3 contains 12 residues. The germline V and J ends were trimmed by 4 bases and 5 bases, with 6 bases remaining between them. The CDR3 loop reads CASSRHDNEQFF. In nucleotides, the CDR3 is TGCGCCAGCAGCCGTCATGACAATGAGCAGTTCTTC.

The rearrangement uses TRBV6-1 and TRBJ1-1; 7 bases map to TRBD1. The CDR3 sequence is 18 residues long. Germline CDR1 MNHNS, CDR2 SASEGT. The junction had 21 bases not matched to a gene; V was cut back by 2 bases and J by 9 bases. CDR3 sequence: CASSELFSAGTELGKAFF. Here the CDR3 DNA reads TGTGCCAGCAGTGAACTTTTCTCGGCCGGGACAGAGTTGGGGAAAGCTTTCTTT.

On this clone itself: Other nucleotide sequences from this sample produce the same CDR3. The chain links TRBV5-6 to TRBJ1-5, with D perhaps TRBD1 (6 bases). V was pared by 2 bases and J by 2 bases, with 11 bases between. The CDR3 consists of 15 residues. Germline loops: CDR1 SGHDT, CDR2 YYEEEE. CDR3 coding DNA: TGTGCCAGCAGCTTATCGGGGGCGGGCAATCAGCCCCAGCATTTT. Translation: CASSLSGAGNQPQHF.

The chain employs TRBV27 and TRBJ2-2; TRBD2 matches 7 bases. V dropped 3 bases and J dropped 2; count of bases not matched to a gene: 12. The CDR3 length is 18 residues. Looked up from germline, CDR1 is MNHEY and CDR2 is SMNVEV (reference sequence). This CDR3 is CASSLVQIAGVNTGELFF. In nucleotides, the CDR3 is TGTGCCAGCAGTTTGGTTCAAATTGCGGGGGTAAACACCGGGGAGCTGTTTTTT.

V is TRBV15 and J is TRBJ2-3; D may be TRBD2 (6 bases). The CDR3 runs to 14 residues. The germline gives CDR1 LNHNV, CDR2 YYDKDF (reference sequence). V was shortened by 1 base and J by 6 bases, with 11 bases between the two germline ends. CDR3 bases: TGTGCCACCAGCAGAGGGACTATCGGGGATACGCAGTATTTT. Translating it yields CATSRGTIGDTQYF.

V is TRBV5-1 and J is TRBJ2-7, with 9 nucleotides matching TRBD2. The CDR3 loop spans 15 amino acids. Germline V gives CDR1 SGHRS, CDR2 YFSETQ. V shed 0 bases and J 3 bases; nucleotides not matched to a gene: 4. CDR3 in amino acids: CASSLAGAGGYEQYF. Here the CDR3 DNA reads TGCGCCAGCAGCTTGGCCGGAGCGGGAGGCTACGAGCAGTACTTC.

The chain couples TRBV7-2 to TRBJ1-4, with D maybe TRBD1 (6 bases). Germline lookup yields CDR1 SGHTA and CDR2 FQGNSA. The CDR3 spans 15 residues. The V and J ends lost 4 bases and 8 bases respectively, with 17 bases between them. CDR3 sequence reads: CASSYRGAAPEKLFF. The CDR3 DNA sequence: TGTGCCAGCAGCTATAGGGGGGCCGCGCCCGAAAAACTGTTTTTT.

The chain is built from TRBV29-1 and TRBJ2-3, with D hard to call. Trimming removed 2 bases from V and 2 bases from J, with 8 bases in between. The CDR3 contains 13 residues. Germline V gene data show CDR1 as SQVTM and CDR2 as ANQGSEA. CDR3 loop: CSVESLFTDTQYF. In nucleotides, the CDR3 is TGCAGCGTTGAAAGTCTCTTCACAGATACGCAGTATTTT.

This clone was detected only once. The chain uses TRBV7-2 and TRBJ2-7, with 9 bases identical to TRBD1. CDR1 is SGHTA, CDR2 FQGNSA, per germline. The V and J ends lost 3 bases and 5 bases, in that order; junction bases with no gene match: 5. This CDR3 spans 14 amino acids. CDR3 coding DNA: TGTGCCAGCAGCTTTCGACAGGGGGACAACGAGCAGTACTTC. It is translated as CASSFRQGDNEQYF.

The chain has TRBV10-3 and TRBJ2-1; 15 bases map to TRBD2. Germline lookup yields CDR1 ENHRY and CDR2 SYGVKD. The CDR3 has 19 amino acids. Trimming removed 4 bases from V and 1 base from J; junction bases left unmatched: 8. CDR3 region: CAISGSGLAGGPSYNEQFF. The CDR3 DNA reads TGTGCCATCAGTGGGTCCGGACTAGCGGGAGGGCCATCCTACAATGAGCAGTTCTTC.

The chain links TRBV28 to TRBJ2-7, with 11 bases aligning to TRBD1. The V gene's germline CDR1 is MDHEN and CDR2 SYDVKM. Unmatched junction bases numbered 6, after V lost 8 bases and J lost 3 bases. The CDR3 loop spans 14 amino acids. The CDR3 loop reads CASEGTGGNYEQYF. The DNA of the CDR3 is TGTGCCAGCGAAGGGACAGGGGGAAACTACGAGCAGTACTTC.

This clone was recorded only once. The V and J genes are TRBV4-1 and TRBJ1-1; TRBD1 is a possible D gene (6 bases). Germline CDR1 is MGHRA and CDR2 is YSYEKL. The CDR3 is made up of 16 amino acids. V was pared by 3 bases and J by 1 base, with 15 bases between. The CDR3 sequence is CASSQRAGAENTEAFF. The CDR3 coding sequence is TGCGCCAGCAGCCAGCGGGCAGGGGCGGAGAACACTGAAGCTTTCTTT.

The chain carries TRBV2 and TRBJ1-2; 9 bases line up with TRBD1. With V trimmed by 6 bases and J by 11 bases, 22 bases remained unmatched. The germline V gene encodes CDR1 SNHLY and CDR2 FYNNEI. The CDR3 consists of 17 residues. This CDR3 reads CASSPPGQGYPNYVYTF. CDR3 in DNA: TGTGCCAGCAGCCCCCCGGGACAGGGTTATCCCAACTACGTTTACACCTTC.

This sequence joins TRBV15 and TRBJ2-5, with unresolved D. This CDR3 has 12 residues. CDR1 and CDR2 (germline): LNHNV, YYDKDF (reference sequence). The germline V and J ends were trimmed by 8 bases and 5 bases, with 12 bases remaining between them. The CDR3 loop is CATALGMETQYF. CDR3 nucleotides: TGTGCCACCGCCCTAGGGATGGAGACCCAGTACTTC.

This clone was detected once. V gene TRBV29-1 combines with J gene TRBJ2-1, with 9 positions matching TRBD2. The germline CDR1 and CDR2 sequences are SQVTM and ANQGSEA. V was pared by 7 bases and J by 5 bases, with 12 bases of the junction left unmatched. The CDR3 has 15 residues. CDR3 loop: CSGRPLGGRDNEQFF. CDR3 bases: TGCAGCGGCCGCCCCTTAGGCGGGAGGGACAATGAGCAGTTCTTC.

The CDR3 loop reads CSVDPREKGSQEQYF. In nucleotides, the CDR3 is TGCAGCGTTGATCCCCGGGAGAAGGGATCGCAGGAGCAGTACTTC. The chain employs TRBV29-1 and TRBJ2-7; D might be TRBD2 (6 bases). Per germline, CDR1 SQVTM and CDR2 ANQGSEA. This CDR3 contains 15 residues. Trimming shortened V by 3 bases and J by 7 bases, and 22 bases separated the two germline ends.

The rearrangement uses TRBV5-1 and TRBJ1-4, with D possibly matching TRBD1 (5 bases). Between the trimmed V and J ends, which lost 4 bases and 5 bases, there was a span of 12 bases. Germline CDR1 SGHRS, CDR2 YFSETQ. The CDR3 loop spans 14 amino acids. The CDR3, as DNA: TGCGCCAGCAGCCCTGGGGGGGTCAATGAAAAACTGTTTTTT. Translated, it gives CASSPGGVNEKLFF.

Notes on this clone: A junction boundary mismatches the germline segment, possibly from a read error. The rearrangement links TRBV7-9 to TRBJ2-3, with D possibly TRBD2 on 6 matching bases. This CDR3 has 12 amino acids. The germline CDR1 and CDR2 sequences are SEHNR and FQNEAQ (reference sequence). CDR3 protein: CASSPSADDFHF. The CDR3 nucleotides read TGTGCCAGCAGCCCTAGCGCGGATGACTTCCATTTT.

This rearrangement joins TRBV7-2 to TRBJ2-5; no clear D gene. CDR1 and CDR2 from the germline V gene are SGHTA and FQGNSA. The CDR3 runs to 14 residues. V was pared by 3 bases and J by 3 bases, with 11 bases between. The CDR3 here is CASSFADGKETQYF. The CDR3, as DNA: TGTGCCAGCAGCTTCGCGGACGGAAAAGAGACCCAGTACTTC.

The chain recombines TRBV9 with TRBJ2-3; D uncertain. Trimming stripped 4 bases from V and 6 bases from J, with 6 bases between. The germline CDR1 and CDR2 sequences are SGDLS and YYNGEE. The CDR3 covers 11 residues. The CDR3 coding sequence is TGTGCCAGCAGCCAAGGGGATACGCAGTATTTT. Its translation: CASSQGDTQYF.

The chain couples TRBV9 to TRBJ1-2, with TRBD1 identical over 7 bases. J gave up 6 bases and V 4 bases, and 15 bases lay outside the gene matches. Germline-derived CDR1 and CDR2 are SGDLS and YYNGEE. The length of the CDR3 is 16 residues. CDR3 residues: CASSSRLTGRGNGYTF. CDR3 DNA: TGTGCCAGCAGCTCCCGATTGACAGGGCGCGGCAATGGCTACACCTTC.

This clone has more than one count but fewer than ten. The gene calls are TRBV10-3 and TRBJ1-1; 7 positions match TRBD1. This CDR3 region has 16 residues. Germline CDR1 is ENHRY and CDR2 is SYGVKD. V was pared by 4 bases and J by 5 bases, with 13 bases of the junction left unmatched. CDR3 residues: CAISADRQGWQTEAFF. The CDR3 bases are TGTGCCATCAGTGCAGACCGACAGGGATGGCAGACTGAAGCTTTCTTT.

The chain couples TRBV19 to TRBJ1-5; D is undetermined. The V end lost 7 bases, the J end lost 1 base, and 17 bases lay between the germline ends. This CDR3 is 16 amino acids long. The V gene's germline CDR1 is LNHDA and CDR2 SQIVND (reference sequence). CDR3 sequence reads: CASKEVIRGSNQPQHF. CDR3 DNA sequence: TGTGCCAGTAAAGAGGTAATCCGGGGAAGCAATCAGCCCCAGCATTTT.

J is TRBJ2-1 and V is TRBV7-9; no definite D call. The germline V gene encodes CDR1 SEHNR and CDR2 FQNEAQ (reference sequence). CDR3 size: 16 residues. Trimming removed 2 bases at V and 4 bases at J, with 15 bases between. In DNA, the CDR3 is TGTGCCAGCAGCTTAAACCGGATTGAACGGTACAATGAGCAGTTCTTC. It yields the protein CASSLNRIERYNEQFF.

The chain uses TRBV27 and TRBJ1-1; no definite D call. The CDR3 is 15 residues long. Germline CDR1 and CDR2: MNHEY and SMNVEV (reference sequence). Trimming took 1 base from V and 1 from J, leaving 10 bases between them. CDR3 region: CASSLYGRTNTEAFF. The CDR3 nucleotides are TGTGCCAGCAGTTTATACGGTAGGACGAACACTGAAGCTTTCTTT.

The genes are TRBV10-3 and TRBJ2-5; D is unresolved. TRBJ2-7 matches the DNA end more closely, so the J call is doubtful. CDR3 size: 11 residues. Per the germline V gene, CDR1 is ENHRY and CDR2 is SYGVKD. This chain's CDR3 is CAISATYEQYF. As DNA, the CDR3 is TGTGCCATCAGTGCGACCTACGAGCAGTACTTC.

This chain joins TRBV11-3 and TRBJ2-1; D gene unclear. Trimming left V 5 bases short and J 7 bases short, with 12 bases between. The CDR3 spans 13 residues. Germline V gives CDR1 SGHNT, CDR2 YENEEA. The CDR3 DNA reads as TGTGCCAGCAGCCCGGCATCGTCTAATGAGCAGTTCTTC. Its translation is CASSPASSNEQFF.